A single sample is the source of the 5 T cell receptor beta chains below, sequenced in a study of response to subunit inactivated influenza vaccine. TCRdb analysed the RT-PCR reads with MiXCR anew, one entry per CDR3 protein. The sample has 700,000 to 800,000 distinct CDR3 sequences; approximately 17% are singletons. Sequencing used PBMCs from blood, obtained roughly 5 days after vaccination. The receptors stem from a man aged 50 to 59 who received an inactivated influenza vaccine.

The chain joins TRBV9 to TRBJ2-1; possibly TRBD1 for D (5 bases). Per germline, CDR1 SGDLS and CDR2 YYNGEE. Trimming took 0 bases from V and 9 from J, leaving 13 bases between them. This CDR3 has 14 residues. The CDR3 spells CASSVARVMGEQFF. The CDR3 DNA reads as TGTGCCAGCAGCGTAGCCAGGGTTATGGGTGAGCAGTTCTTC.

This chain joins TRBV12-3 or TRBV12-4 and TRBJ2-3, with D perhaps TRBD2 (6 bases). Trimming pared 1 base from V and 0 bases from J, leaving 14 bases between. The CDR3 covers 17 residues. In DNA form, the CDR3 reads TGTGCCAGCAGTTTAGAAGCCTTCGGGAGAAGCACAGATACGCAGTATTTT. This codes for CASSLEAFGRSTDTQYF.

The genes are TRBV20-1 and TRBJ2-3; weak D call: TRBD2 (5 bases). The CDR3 is 15 amino acids. The V gene's germline CDR1 is DFQATT and CDR2 SNEGSKA (reference sequence). V lost 3 bases and J 2 bases, leaving 15 bases between the germline ends. CDR3 amino acids: CSARMAAGNTDTQYF. For the CDR3, the DNA is TGCAGTGCTAGGATGGCGGCGGGCAACACAGATACGCAGTATTTT.

This clonotype was seen only a few times. This rearrangement joins TRBV10-3 to TRBJ2-3, with D uncertain. V was clipped by 0 bases and J by 0 bases, with 16 bases between them. CDR1 and CDR2 from the germline V gene are ENHRY and SYGVKD. CDR3 length: 18 amino acids. CDR3 bases: TGTGCCATCAGTGAGTCCTTTTTGTCCCTCGGAAGCACAGATACGCAGTATTTT. This sequence encodes CAISESFLSLGSTDTQYF.

This clonotype was found a few times. This chain links TRBV7-2 with TRBJ2-7, with D perhaps TRBD1 (6 bases). The CDR3 consists of 16 residues. The germline gives CDR1 SGHTA, CDR2 FQGNSA. Trimming pared 2 bases from V and 2 bases from J, leaving 16 bases between. CDR3 in DNA: TGTGCCAGCAGCTTACAGGGCAGGGGCCCCGCCTACGAGCAGTACTTC. Protein product: CASSLQGRGPAYEQYF.